This T cell receptor beta chain comes out of a study of blood T cell repertoires in COVID-19 (dated by TCRdb to about 2020). Notes on the research overall: The collaborator samples originated in the United States, Italy and Spain and spanned the acute and convalescent phases of COVID-19. The material from the prospective study consisted of cDNA or gDNA derived from T cells, B-cell-depleted T cells, or PBMCs. The dataset comprised deeply sampled blood TCRbeta repertoires from subjects exposed to, actively infected with, or recovered from COVID-19. A freely available public database, intended as a resource for researchers studying the immune response to SARS-CoV-2, is where the repertoires were released. Samples came from the ongoing ImmuneRACE study (first 160 participants) plus 1,254 subjects from 6 global collaborators. The sample metadata nearly always contained a de-identified subject ID, COVID-19 status, age in years and sex. HLA class I and class II types, where available, came from metadata supplied by the sample provider rather than from assay-based typing. What the authors observed across the whole study: The amount of clinical and demographic metadata varied by source and participant and was provided uncurated.

One collaborating source in Seattle enrolled patients during active infection and followed them longitudinally through the course of disease. Each collaborating institution followed its own protocols to collect whole blood in K2EDTA tubes. Collaborator samples were shipped for TCRbeta analysis as frozen whole blood, isolated PBMCs, or DNA extracted from either sample type. V is pared back by 1 base and J by 5 bases, with 11 bases lying between the germline termini. Including the terminal cysteine and phenylalanine, the CDR3 comprises 14 residues. Of the read, only the CDR3 DNA is kept; its 42 bases are in frame from base 1. From a lookup of the germline V gene, CDR1 and CDR2 are SGHTA and FQGNSA. TCRbeta CDR3 regions were amplified from genomic DNA using the immunoSEQ Assay, a bias-controlled multiplex PCR. Per the original workflow: The number of nucleated cells in each sample was estimated by amplification of reference gene primers within the assay. To quantify the absolute abundance of each unique TCRbeta CDR3 rearrangement, sequence reads were collapsed and filtered. Productive Simpson clonality was computed per sample as the square root of Simpson's diversity index over productive rearrangements. Imported from immuneACCESS, the table was reduced by TCRdb to in-frame sequences with V and J called. These copies leave out some clones; in studies compared against another copy, an unresolved V gene accounts for under half, and the cause of the remainder is not known. V, J and clone size are taken as reported in that table, and D and trimming were inferred from the DNA itself. Here the sample has 230,000 or so clones; nearly 90% occur a single time. Around 2.3% of the sample belongs to the ten largest clones.

Concerning this clone: Its antigen target is currently unknown. Base-call qualities are not available, and no considerably larger clone is one nucleotide away. This specimen includes other DNA sequences encoding the same CDR3.

In this chain, TRBV7-2 is recombined with TRBJ1-1, with a weak D call of TRBD1 (6 bases match). The sequencing sample was made of peripheral blood. This sequence was found in a woman aged 55 to 70 with COVID-19, enrolled during active disease. DNA sequence: TGTGCCAGCAGCTTAGATGGCAGGGGAACTGAAGCTTTCTTT. It is translated as CASSLDGRGTEAFF.